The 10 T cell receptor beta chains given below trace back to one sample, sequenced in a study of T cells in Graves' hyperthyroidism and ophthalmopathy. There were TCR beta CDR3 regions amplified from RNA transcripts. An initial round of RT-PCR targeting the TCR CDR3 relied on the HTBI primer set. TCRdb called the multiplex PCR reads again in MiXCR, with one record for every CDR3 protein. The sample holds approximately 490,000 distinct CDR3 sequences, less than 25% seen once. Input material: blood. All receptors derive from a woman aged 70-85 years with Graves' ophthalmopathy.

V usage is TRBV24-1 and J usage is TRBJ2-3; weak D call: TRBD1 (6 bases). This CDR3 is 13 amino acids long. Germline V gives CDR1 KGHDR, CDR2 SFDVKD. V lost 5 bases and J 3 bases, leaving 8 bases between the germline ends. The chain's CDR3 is CATSGQGTDTQYF. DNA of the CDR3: TGTGCCACCAGTGGTCAGGGGACAGATACGCAGTATTTT.

CDR3: CSARALPGQGPNYGYTF. In DNA form, the CDR3 reads TGCAGTGCTAGAGCTCTCCCGGGACAGGGACCGAACTATGGCTACACCTTC. The rearrangement uses TRBV20-1 and TRBJ1-2; TRBD1 matches at 9 bases. Trimming at V came to 1 base and at J to 2 bases, leaving 11 bases not matched to a gene. The CDR3 sequence is 17 residues long. Germline V lookup: CDR1 DFQATT, CDR2 SNEGSKA (reference sequence).

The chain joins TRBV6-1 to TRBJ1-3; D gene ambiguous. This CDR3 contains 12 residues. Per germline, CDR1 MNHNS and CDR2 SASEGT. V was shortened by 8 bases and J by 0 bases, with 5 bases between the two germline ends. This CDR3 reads CASGRSGNTIYF. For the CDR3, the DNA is TGTGCCAGCGGACGCTCTGGAAACACCATATATTTT.

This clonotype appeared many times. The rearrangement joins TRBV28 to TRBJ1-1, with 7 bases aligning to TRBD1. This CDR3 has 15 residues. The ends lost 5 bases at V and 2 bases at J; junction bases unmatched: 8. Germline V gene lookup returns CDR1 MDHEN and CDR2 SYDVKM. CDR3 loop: CASSVDRRLNTEAFF. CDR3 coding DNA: TGTGCCAGCAGTGTGGACAGGAGGCTAAACACTGAAGCTTTCTTT. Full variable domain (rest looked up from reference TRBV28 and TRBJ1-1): DVKVTQSSRYLVKRTGEKVFLECVQDMDHENMFWYRQDPGLGLRLIYFSYDVKMKEKGDIPEGYSVSREKKERFSLILESASTNQTSMYLCASSVDRRLNTEAFFGQGTRLTVV.

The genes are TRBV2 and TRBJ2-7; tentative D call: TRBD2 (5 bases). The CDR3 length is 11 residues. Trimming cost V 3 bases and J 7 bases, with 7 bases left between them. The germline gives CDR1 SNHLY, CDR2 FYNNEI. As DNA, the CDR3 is TGTGCCAGCAGTGAGAGGAGGGAGCAGTACTTC. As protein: CASSERREQYF.

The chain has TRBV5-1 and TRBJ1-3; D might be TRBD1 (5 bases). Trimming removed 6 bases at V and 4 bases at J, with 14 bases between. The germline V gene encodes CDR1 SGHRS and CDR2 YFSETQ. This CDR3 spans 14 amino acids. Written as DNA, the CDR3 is TGCGCCAGCACCCATCCAGGGAGCGGAAACACCATATATTTT. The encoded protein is CASTHPGSGNTIYF.

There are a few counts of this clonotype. The DNA of the CDR3 is TGTGCCAGTAGTATGCAGGAGATCATGAACACTGAAGCTTTCTTT. Translation gives CASSMQEIMNTEAFF. This chain joins TRBV19 and TRBJ1-1; D is undetermined. The CDR3 is 15 amino acids. Trimming shortened V by 3 bases and J by 0 bases, and 11 bases separated the two germline ends. Per germline, CDR1 LNHDA and CDR2 SQIVND (reference sequence).

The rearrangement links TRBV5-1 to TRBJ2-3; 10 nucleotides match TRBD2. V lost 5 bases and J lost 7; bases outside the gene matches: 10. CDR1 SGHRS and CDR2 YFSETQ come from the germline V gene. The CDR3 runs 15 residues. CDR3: CASRAAGGPENTQYF. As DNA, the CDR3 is TGCGCCAGCAGGGCAGCGGGAGGGCCCGAAAATACGCAGTATTTT. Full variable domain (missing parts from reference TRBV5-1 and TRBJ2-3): KAGVTQTPRYLIKTRGQQVTLSCSPISGHRSVSWYQQTPGQGLQFLFEYFSETQRNKGNFPGRFSGRQFSNSRSEMNVSTLELGDSALYLCASRAAGGPENTQYFGPGTRLTVL.

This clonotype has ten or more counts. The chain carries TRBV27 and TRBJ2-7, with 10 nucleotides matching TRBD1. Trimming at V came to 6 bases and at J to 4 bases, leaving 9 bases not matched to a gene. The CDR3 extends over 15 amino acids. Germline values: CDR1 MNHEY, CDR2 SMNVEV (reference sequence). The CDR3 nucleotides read TGTGCCAGCAGAAGACCGGGACAGGGGACATACGAGCAGTACTTC. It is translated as CASRRPGQGTYEQYF.

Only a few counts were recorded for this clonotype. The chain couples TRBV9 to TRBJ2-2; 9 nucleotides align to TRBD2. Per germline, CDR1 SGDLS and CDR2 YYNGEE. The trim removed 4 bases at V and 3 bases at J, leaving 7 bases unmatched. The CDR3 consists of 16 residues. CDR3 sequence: CASSPRTSEYTGELFF. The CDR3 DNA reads TGTGCCAGCAGCCCCCGGACTAGCGAATACACCGGGGAGCTGTTTTTT. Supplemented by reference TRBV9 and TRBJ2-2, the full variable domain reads DSGVTQTPKHLITATGQRVTLRCSPRSGDLSVYWYQQSLDQGLQFLIQYYNGEERAKGNILERFSAQQFPDLHSELNLSSLELGDSALYFCASSPRTSEYTGELFFGEGSRLTVL.